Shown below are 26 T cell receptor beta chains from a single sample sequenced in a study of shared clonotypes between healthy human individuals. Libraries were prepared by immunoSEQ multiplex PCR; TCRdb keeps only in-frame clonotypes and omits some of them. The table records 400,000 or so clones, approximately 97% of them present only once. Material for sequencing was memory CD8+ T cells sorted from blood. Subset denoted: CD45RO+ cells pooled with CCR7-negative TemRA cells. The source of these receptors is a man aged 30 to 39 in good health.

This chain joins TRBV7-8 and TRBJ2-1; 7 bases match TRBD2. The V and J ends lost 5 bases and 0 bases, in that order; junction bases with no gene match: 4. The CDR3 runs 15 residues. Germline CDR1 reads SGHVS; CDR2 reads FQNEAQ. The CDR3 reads CASSIGLVSYNEQFF. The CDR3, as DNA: TGTGCCAGCAGCATAGGACTAGTCTCCTACAATGAGCAGTTCTTC.

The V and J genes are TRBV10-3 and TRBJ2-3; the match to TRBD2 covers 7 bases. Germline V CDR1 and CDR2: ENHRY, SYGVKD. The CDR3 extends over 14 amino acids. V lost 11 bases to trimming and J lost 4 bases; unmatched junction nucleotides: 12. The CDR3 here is CASEGGSGADTQYF. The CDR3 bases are TGTGCCTCCGAGGGCGGGAGTGGGGCAGATACGCAGTATTTT.

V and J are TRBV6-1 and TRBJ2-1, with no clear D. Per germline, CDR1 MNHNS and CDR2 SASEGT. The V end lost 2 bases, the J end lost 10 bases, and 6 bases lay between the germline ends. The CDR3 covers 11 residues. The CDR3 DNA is TGTGCCAGCAGTGAATGGCGGGAGCAGTTCTTC. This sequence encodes CASSEWREQFF.

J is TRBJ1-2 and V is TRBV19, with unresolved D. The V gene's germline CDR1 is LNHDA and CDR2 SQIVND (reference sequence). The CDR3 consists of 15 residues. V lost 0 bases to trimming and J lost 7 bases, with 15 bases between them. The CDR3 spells CASSIDLAATGGYTF. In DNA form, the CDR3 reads TGTGCCAGTAGTATAGATCTAGCAGCGACGGGTGGCTACACCTTC.

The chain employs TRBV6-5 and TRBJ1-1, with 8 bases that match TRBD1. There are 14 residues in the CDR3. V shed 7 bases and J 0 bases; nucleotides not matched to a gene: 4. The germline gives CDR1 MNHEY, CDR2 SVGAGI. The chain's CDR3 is CASNGQGMNTEAFF. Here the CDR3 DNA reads TGTGCCAGCAACGGACAGGGTATGAACACTGAAGCTTTCTTT.

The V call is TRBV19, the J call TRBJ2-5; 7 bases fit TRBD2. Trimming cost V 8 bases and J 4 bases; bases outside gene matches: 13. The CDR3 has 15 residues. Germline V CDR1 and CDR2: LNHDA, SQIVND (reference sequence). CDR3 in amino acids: CASAKAGNGVETQYF. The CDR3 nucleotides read TGTGCCAGTGCAAAAGCGGGGAACGGCGTAGAGACCCAGTACTTC. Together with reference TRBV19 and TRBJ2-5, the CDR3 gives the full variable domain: DGGITQSPKYLFRKEGQNVTLSCEQNLNHDAMYWYRQDPGQGLRLIYYSQIVNDFQKGDIAEGYSVSREKKESFPLTVTSAQKNPTAFYLCASAKAGNGVETQYFGPGTRLLVL.

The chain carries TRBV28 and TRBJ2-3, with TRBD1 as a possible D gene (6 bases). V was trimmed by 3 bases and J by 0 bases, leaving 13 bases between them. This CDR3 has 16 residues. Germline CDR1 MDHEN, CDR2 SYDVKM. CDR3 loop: CASSFTFTGSTDTQYF. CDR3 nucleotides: TGTGCCAGCAGTTTTACCTTTACAGGGAGCACAGATACGCAGTATTTT.

CDR3 loop: CASSSGPRGLTRDGYTF. The DNA of the CDR3 is TGTGCCAGCAGCTCCGGCCCCAGGGGGCTAACACGGGATGGCTACACCTTC. The chain combines TRBV5-8 with TRBJ1-2; 8 bases map to TRBD1. The junction had 16 bases not matched to a gene; V was cut back by 3 bases and J by 6 bases. The CDR3 loop spans 17 amino acids. Germline CDR1 reads SGHTS; CDR2 reads YDEGEE.

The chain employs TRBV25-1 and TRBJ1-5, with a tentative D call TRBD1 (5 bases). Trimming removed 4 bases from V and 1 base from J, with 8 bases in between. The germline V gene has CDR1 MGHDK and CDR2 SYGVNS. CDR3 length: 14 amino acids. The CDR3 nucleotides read TGTGCCAGCAGTGGACAGACGAGCAATCAGCCCCAGCATTTT. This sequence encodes CASSGQTSNQPQHF.

The CDR3 reads CASSVGSREETQYF. For the CDR3, the DNA is TGTGCCAGCAGCGTAGGTAGCAGGGAAGAGACCCAGTACTTC. The chain uses TRBV9 and TRBJ2-5; a possible D gene is TRBD1 (5 bases). Per germline, CDR1 SGDLS and CDR2 YYNGEE. Trimming removed 0 bases at V and 3 bases at J, with 9 bases between. The CDR3 spans 14 residues.

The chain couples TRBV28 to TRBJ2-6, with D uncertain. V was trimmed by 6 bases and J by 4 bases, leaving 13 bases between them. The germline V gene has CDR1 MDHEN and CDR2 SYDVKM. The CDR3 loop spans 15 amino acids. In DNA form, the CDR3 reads TGTGCCAGCAGCCGAGCGACGGTGGGGGCCAACGTCCTGACTTTC. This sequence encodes CASSRATVGANVLTF.

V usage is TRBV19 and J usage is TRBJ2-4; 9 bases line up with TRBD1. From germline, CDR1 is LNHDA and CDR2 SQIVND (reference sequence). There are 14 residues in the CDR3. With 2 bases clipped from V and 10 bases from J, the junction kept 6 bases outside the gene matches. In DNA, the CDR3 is TGTGCCAGTAGTATAAGCGGGACAGGGTTTATTCAGTACTTC. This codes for CASSISGTGFIQYF.

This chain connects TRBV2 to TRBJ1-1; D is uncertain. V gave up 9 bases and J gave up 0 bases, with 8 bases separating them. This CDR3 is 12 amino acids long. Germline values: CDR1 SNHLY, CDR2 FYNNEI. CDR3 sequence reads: CARSLVNTEAFF. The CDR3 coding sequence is TGTGCCAGGTCGTTAGTGAACACTGAAGCTTTCTTT.

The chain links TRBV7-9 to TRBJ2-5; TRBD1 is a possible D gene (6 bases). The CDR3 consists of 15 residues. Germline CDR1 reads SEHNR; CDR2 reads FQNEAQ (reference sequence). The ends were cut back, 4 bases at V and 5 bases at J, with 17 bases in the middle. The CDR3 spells CASSSRTGFGETQYF. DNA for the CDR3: TGTGCCAGCAGCTCGAGAACAGGGTTCGGGGAGACCCAGTACTTC. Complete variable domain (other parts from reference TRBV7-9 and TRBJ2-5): DTGVSQNPRHKITKRGQNVTFRCDPISEHNRLYWYRQTLGQGPEFLTYFQNEAQLEKSRLLSDRFSAERPKGSFSTLEIQRTEQGDSAMYLCASSSRTGFGETQYFGPGTRLLVL.

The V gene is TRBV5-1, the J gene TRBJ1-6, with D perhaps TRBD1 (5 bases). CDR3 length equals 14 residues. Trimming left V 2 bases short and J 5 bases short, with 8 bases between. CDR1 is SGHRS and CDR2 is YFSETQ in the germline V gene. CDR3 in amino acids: CASSLGDHNSPLHF. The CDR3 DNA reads TGCGCCAGCAGCTTAGGGGATCATAATTCACCCCTCCACTTT.

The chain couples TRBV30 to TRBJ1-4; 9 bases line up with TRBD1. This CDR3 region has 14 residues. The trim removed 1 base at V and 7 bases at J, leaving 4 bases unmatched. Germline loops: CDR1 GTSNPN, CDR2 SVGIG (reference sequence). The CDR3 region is CAWSAGTGTEKLFF. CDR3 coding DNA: TGTGCCTGGAGTGCCGGGACAGGGACTGAAAAACTGTTTTTT. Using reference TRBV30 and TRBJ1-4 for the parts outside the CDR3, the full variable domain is SQTIHQWPATLVQPVGSPLSLECTVEGTSNPNLYWYRQAAGRGLQLLFYSVGIGQISSEVPQNLSASRPQDRQFILSSKKLLLSDSGFYLCAWSAGTGTEKLFFGSGTQLSVL.

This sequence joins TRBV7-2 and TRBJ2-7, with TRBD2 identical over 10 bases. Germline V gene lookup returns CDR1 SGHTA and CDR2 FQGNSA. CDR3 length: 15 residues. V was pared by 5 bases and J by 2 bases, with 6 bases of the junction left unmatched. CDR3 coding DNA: TGTGCCAGCAGCCCTGGACTAGCGGAGCCCTACGAGCAGTACTTC. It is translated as CASSPGLAEPYEQYF.

The CDR3 nucleotides read TGTGCCAGCATCCGCCCCACCTCCTACGAGCAGTACTTC. Its protein is CASIRPTSYEQYF. The J gene is TRBJ2-7, the V gene TRBV28; D is ambiguous. The CDR3 is made up of 13 amino acids. Between the trimmed V and J ends, which lost 7 bases and 0 bases, there was a span of 10 bases. Germline lookup yields CDR1 MDHEN and CDR2 SYDVKM. The variable domain in full, with the rest retrieved from reference TRBV28 and TRBJ2-7, is DVKVTQSSRYLVKRTGEKVFLECVQDMDHENMFWYRQDPGLGLRLIYFSYDVKMKEKGDIPEGYSVSREKKERFSLILESASTNQTSMYLCASIRPTSYEQYFGPGTRLTVT.

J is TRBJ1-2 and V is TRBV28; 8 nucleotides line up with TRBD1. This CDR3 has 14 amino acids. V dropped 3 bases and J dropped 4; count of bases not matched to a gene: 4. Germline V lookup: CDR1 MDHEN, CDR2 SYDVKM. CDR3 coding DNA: TGTGCCAGCAGTTTTGCCGGGACAGGCTATGGCTACACCTTC. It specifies CASSFAGTGYGYTF.

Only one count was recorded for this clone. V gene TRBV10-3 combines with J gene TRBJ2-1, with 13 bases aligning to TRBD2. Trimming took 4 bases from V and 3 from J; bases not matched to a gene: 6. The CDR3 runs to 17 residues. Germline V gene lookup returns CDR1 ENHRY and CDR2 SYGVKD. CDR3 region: CAISALLAGGRYNEQFF. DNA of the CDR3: TGTGCCATCAGTGCCCTACTAGCGGGAGGGCGCTACAATGAGCAGTTCTTC.

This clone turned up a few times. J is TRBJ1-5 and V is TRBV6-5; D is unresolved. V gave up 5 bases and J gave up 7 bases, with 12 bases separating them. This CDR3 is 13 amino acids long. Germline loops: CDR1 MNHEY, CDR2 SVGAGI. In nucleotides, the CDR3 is TGTGCCAGCAGTCAGGCCTTATTGCAGCCCCAGCATTTT. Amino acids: CASSQALLQPQHF.

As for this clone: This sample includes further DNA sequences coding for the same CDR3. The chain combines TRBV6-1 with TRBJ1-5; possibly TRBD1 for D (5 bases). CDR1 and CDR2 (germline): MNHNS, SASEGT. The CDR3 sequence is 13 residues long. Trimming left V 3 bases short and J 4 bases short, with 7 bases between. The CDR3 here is CASSESGNQPQHF. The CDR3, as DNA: TGTGCCAGCAGTGAGTCAGGGAATCAGCCCCAGCATTTT.

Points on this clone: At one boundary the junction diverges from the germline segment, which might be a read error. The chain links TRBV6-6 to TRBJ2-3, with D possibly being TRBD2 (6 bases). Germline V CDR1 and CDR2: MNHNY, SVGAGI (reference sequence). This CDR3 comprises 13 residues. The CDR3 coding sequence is TGTGCCAGCTTCGGTATCTGGGACTTTCCCCCCGTTTTT. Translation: CASFGIWDFPPVF.

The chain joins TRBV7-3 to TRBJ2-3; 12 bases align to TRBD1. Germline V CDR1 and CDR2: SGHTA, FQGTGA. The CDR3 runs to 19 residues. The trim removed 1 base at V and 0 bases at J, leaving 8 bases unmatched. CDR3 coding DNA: TGTGCCAGCAGCTTAAGGGGACAGGGGGCTAGCGGGAGCACAGATACGCAGTATTTT. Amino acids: CASSLRGQGASGSTDTQYF.

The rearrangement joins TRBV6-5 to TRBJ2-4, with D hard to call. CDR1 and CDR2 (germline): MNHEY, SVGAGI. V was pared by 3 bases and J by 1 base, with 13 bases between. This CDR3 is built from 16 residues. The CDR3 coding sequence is TGTGCCAGCAGTTATGGATTTGGGGTGGCCAAAAACATTCAGTACTTC. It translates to CASSYGFGVAKNIQYF.

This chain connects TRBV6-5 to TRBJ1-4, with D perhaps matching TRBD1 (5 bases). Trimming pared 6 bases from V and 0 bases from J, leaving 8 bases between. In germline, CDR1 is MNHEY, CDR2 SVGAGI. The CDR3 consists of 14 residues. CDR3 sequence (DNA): TGTGCCAGCAGACAGACAGCAACTAATGAAAAACTGTTTTTT. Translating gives CASRQTATNEKLFF.